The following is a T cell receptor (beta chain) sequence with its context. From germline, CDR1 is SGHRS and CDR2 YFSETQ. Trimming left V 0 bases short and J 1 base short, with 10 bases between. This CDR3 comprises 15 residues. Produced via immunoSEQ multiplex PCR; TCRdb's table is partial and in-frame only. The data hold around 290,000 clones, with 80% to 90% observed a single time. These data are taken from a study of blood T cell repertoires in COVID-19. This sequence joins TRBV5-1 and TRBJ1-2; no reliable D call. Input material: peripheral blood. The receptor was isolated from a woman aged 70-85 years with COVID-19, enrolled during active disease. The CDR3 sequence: CASSLVLGGNYGYTF. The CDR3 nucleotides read TGCGCCAGCAGCTTGGTCCTCGGAGGTAACTATGGCTACACCTTC.